This T cell receptor beta chain was retrieved from a study of blood T cell repertoires in COVID-19 (TCRdb year 2020). About the full investigation: Collaborator samples came from the United States, Italy and Spain and covered acute and convalescent phases of COVID-19. The material from the prospective study consisted of cDNA or gDNA derived from T cells, B-cell-depleted T cells, or PBMCs. Deeply sampled blood TCRbeta repertoires from subjects exposed to, actively infected with, or recovered from COVID-19 were included in the dataset. The repertoires were made available in a free public database intended to serve as a resource for research on the immune response to SARS-CoV-2. The samples were drawn from the first 160 participants of the ongoing ImmuneRACE study and from over a thousand subjects provided by 6 global collaborators. Sample metadata almost always included a de-identified subject ID, COVID-19 status, age in years and sex. Where available, HLA class I and class II types were taken from metadata supplied by the sample provider and were not determined by assay-based typing. Beyond this particular receptor, the publication reports: The amount of clinical and demographic metadata varied by source and participant and was provided uncurated.

Regarding this clone: No antigen is known for it. No clone much larger than this one lies a single base away; base qualities are absent.

At one collaborating source in Seattle, patients were enrolled during active infection and were followed longitudinally through the course of disease. Each collaborating institution followed its own protocols to collect whole blood in K2EDTA tubes. Collaborator samples were shipped for TCRbeta analysis as frozen whole blood, isolated PBMCs, or DNA extracted from either sample type. The immunoSEQ Assay, a bias-controlled multiplex PCR, was used to amplify TCRbeta CDR3 regions from genomic DNA. The authors' analysis ran thus. The number of nucleated cells in each sample was estimated by amplification of reference gene primers within the assay. Sequence reads were collapsed and filtered to measure the absolute abundance of every unique TCRbeta CDR3 rearrangement. For each sample, productive Simpson clonality was calculated as the square root of Simpson's diversity index across productive rearrangements. Imported from immuneACCESS, the table was reduced by TCRdb to in-frame sequences with V and J called. These copies leave out some clones; in studies compared against another copy, an unresolved V gene accounts for under half, and the cause of the remainder is not known. For V, J and clone size, that table is used; D and trimming come from the DNA. The sample records about 95,000 clones, around 89% of which are singletons. Roughly 2.5% of the sample comes from the top ten.

The receptor was isolated from a man aged 50-60 years with COVID-19, enrolled during active disease. Sequencing used peripheral blood.

The bases are TGCGCCACCCGCGTTGGGCCGACGGAAAGCTATGGCTACACCTTC. Protein translation: CATRVGPTESYGYTF. Here the chain combines TRBV5-1 and TRBJ1-2; no D gene is confidently identified. Taken from cysteine to phenylalanine, the CDR3 has 15 residues. This entry keeps only the CDR3 DNA: 45 bases, framed from base 1. Sequences SGHRS (CDR1) and YFSETQ (CDR2) are obtained from the germline V gene. Cut back by 9 bases and 4 bases, the V and J ends lie 22 bases apart.